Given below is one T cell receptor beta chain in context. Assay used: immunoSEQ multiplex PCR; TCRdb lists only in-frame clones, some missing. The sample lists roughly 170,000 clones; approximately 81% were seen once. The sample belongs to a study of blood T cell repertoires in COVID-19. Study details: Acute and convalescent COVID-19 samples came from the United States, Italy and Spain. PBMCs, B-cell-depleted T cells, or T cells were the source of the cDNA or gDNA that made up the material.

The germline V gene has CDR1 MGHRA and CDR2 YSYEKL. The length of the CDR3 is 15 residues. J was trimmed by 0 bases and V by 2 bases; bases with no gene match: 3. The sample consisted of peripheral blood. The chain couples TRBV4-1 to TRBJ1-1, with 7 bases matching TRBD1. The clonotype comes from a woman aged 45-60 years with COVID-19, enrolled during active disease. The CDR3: CASSQPTGLNTEAFF. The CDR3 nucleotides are TGCGCCAGCAGCCAACCGACAGGGTTGAACACTGAAGCTTTCTTT.